This T cell receptor beta chain comes out of a study of shared clonotypes between healthy human individuals. This table comes from immunoSEQ multiplex PCR, and its TCRdb copy is limited to in-frame clones, with some not included. The table lists under 550,000 clones, 90% to 97% of them singletons. Remarks on this clone: Its antigen is as yet unknown.

CD45RA-negative memory and CD45RA+ naive subsets were split from the CD4+ cells. Germline V CDR1 and CDR2: LNHDA, SQIVND (reference sequence). This CDR3 comprises 14 residues. The germline V and J ends were trimmed by 3 bases and 1 base, with 10 bases remaining between them. Study results and limitations: Non-shared clonotypes displayed generation probabilities falling below those of clonotypes present in all four donors. Around 5% was the fraction of naive CD4 clonotypes found shared across several donors.

This clonotype was obtained from a woman in her 30s in good health. Material: naive CD4+ T cells sorted from blood. Subset reported: CD45RA+ positively selected. The gene calls are TRBV19 and TRBJ2-7; D remains unclear. This chain's CDR3 is CASSITTESYEQYF. CDR3 DNA: TGTGCCAGTAGTATCACGACGGAGTCCTACGAGCAGTACTTC.